Given below is one TCR beta chain in context. The antigen it recognizes is unknown. Per-base quality was not reported, and no clone a single base away is much larger than it. Library method: the immunoSEQ multiplex PCR assay. The multiplex PCR relied on a mix of 60 forward primers for TCR Vbeta segments and 13 reverse primers for TCR Jbeta segments. A multiplex PCR assay on genomic DNA amplified the CDR3 region of rearranged TCR beta genes. Amplified TCR beta libraries were sequenced as 87-base-pair reads on the Illumina HiSeq System. As for how the authors treated the data: A later analysis counted approximately 74 million unique TCR beta chains across the 666 repertoires, and 10 million to 11 million of these chains were shared by at least two donors. A nearest-neighbor algorithm error-corrected the raw reads and collapsed the reads into unique sequences, merging closely related sequences to remove PCR and sequencing errors. Alignment of CDR3 sequences to IMGT reference sequences was used to assign V, D and J gene segments. For a sequence to be retained, a match of at least six nucleotides was required to both a V gene segment and a J gene segment. Rearrangements were called productive when the CDR3 lacked stop codons and stayed in frame with V and J; all others were non-productive. Following IMGT convention, CDR3 was defined as the stretch from the second conserved V-encoded cysteine to the conserved J-encoded phenylalanine. The earlier analysis of 587 of the donors excluded any sequence lacking an unambiguous match to a single V gene segment. An earlier analysis of 587 of the donors called V segments functional above 56.7% productive rearrangements and segregating when the between-donor standard deviation exceeded 5%. A statistical classification framework was built for diagnosing cytomegalovirus status from the catalog of TCR beta chain sequences. In a later analysis, V and J genes were assigned by comparing TCR nucleotide sequences against IMGT/GENE-DB human TR gene sequences. Using the TCRdist pipeline, a later analysis assigned CDR3 sequences along with most-parsimonious VDJ recombination scenarios. In a later analysis, each TCR beta chain was defined by its CDR3 amino acid sequence together with its V-gene family, and reads lacking a unique V-gene family were excluded. To address suspected cross-contamination and a sequencing artifact, a later analysis removed 592 highly shared, low-generation-probability nucleotide sequences. For each public chain, a later analysis derived a clonal expansion index from normalized ranks of inferred template counts within each repertoire. In a later analysis, generation probabilities were computed using a VDJ recombination model fitted to out-of-frame rearrangements, and the results were checked against IGoR. In a later analysis, TCR-TCR, TCR-HLA and TCR-CMV co-occurrence was scored with hypergeometric tests, and a repertoire-size bias correction was applied to TCR pairs. To estimate false discovery rates, a later analysis permuted the HLA or CMV assignments 20 times. In a later analysis, co-occurring TCRs were grouped using DBSCAN, and TCRdist sequence similarity was added for clustering within HLA-allele-positive subsets. Repertoires with fewer than 30,000 or more than 120,000 public chains were left out of co-occurrence clustering, as were about five repertoires with anomalous nucleotide sharing. TCRdb carries this immuneACCESS record with in-frame sequences only. Its versions omit some clonotypes, under half of them owing to an unresolved V gene in the studies checked, with the rest unexplained. V and J calls and clone size follow that table, whereas D and trimming were derived from the DNA. The sample has roughly 80,000 clones on record, approximately 67% of them singletons. 4% to 4.5% of the sample goes to the ten largest clones.

This specimen belongs to a study of cytomegalovirus exposure and HLA in healthy donors (dated by TCRdb to the late 2010s). Some background on the complete study: In an earlier analysis of approximately 640 of the donors, approximately 300 Gb of sequence data and just under 120 million unique TCR beta sequences from 180 million or so T cells were reported. Rather than using new phenotypic data, the later analysis identified candidate immune exposures from TCR beta sequences and from how often those sequences occurred across donors. The number of typed donors differed by locus: roughly 629-640 for A, B, C, DRB1 and DQB1; approximately 520 for DQA1; about 600 for DPA1; and about 470 for DPB1. A handful of DR-DQ haplotypes were handled as single units for association and clustering because linkage in the cohort was strong. The study used immunosequencing to profile the T cell repertoires of approximately 630 subjects and linked those repertoires to cytomegalovirus serostatus. A later analysis re-analyzed previously published TCR beta repertoires from roughly 600 donors and added high-resolution HLA genotyping to study TCR occurrence patterns. An early release covering roughly 580 HLA-typed donors comprised approximately 300 gigabases of sequencing data and 85 million to 100 million unique TCR sequences. In an earlier analysis of 550 to 700 of the donors, high-throughput TCR beta sequencing was used to judge whether each TCR beta V gene segment behaved as functional or pseudogenic. Every discovery cohort repertoire had been produced on one sequencing platform. Donor age, sex, ethnicity and CMV serostatus were compiled together with the repertoire data. The aim of the study was to test whether cataloging public T cell receptors could identify signatures of past pathogen exposure. Both class I and class II loci were covered by HLA typing, at four-digit resolution. In a later genetic analysis, genome-wide SNP genotypes for 398 of the 666 donors were used, and that subset was treated as a discovery cohort. The study combined high-throughput TCR immunosequencing, statistical association of individual TCRs with disease status, and machine learning to predict cytomegalovirus infection status. Along with the roughly 670-subject first cohort, a separate validation cohort of around 110 different subjects was used. Among around 400 genotyped donors of the cohort, an average of approximately 220,000 unique TCR beta nucleotide sequences was sequenced per donor, of which about 19% were non-productive. Of the roughly 400 genotyped donors, roughly 85% fell in the genetic ancestry cluster associated with self-reported Caucasian donors.

In total, fewer than 750 healthy bone marrow donors made up the cohort. At the time of sampling, all cohort members were nominally healthy, though unrecorded immune exposures were likely present. The donor tested CMV seropositive and was one of the 289 seropositive cohort members. A peripheral blood sample was collected from each donor, and TCR beta sequencing was performed on peripheral blood mononuclear cells. The Qiagen DNeasy Blood Extraction Kit was used to extract genomic DNA from the blood cell samples. Findings and caveats that apply to the study as a whole: The classifier was reported to diagnose cytomegalovirus status with high specificity and sensitivity in both the original cohort and the validation cohort. HLA typing was unavailable for some donors at each locus, so association tests used only the typed subset. According to a later analysis, parvovirus B19, influenza, CMV and Epstein-Barr virus appeared linked to several top co-occurrence clusters. The earlier analysis of 450 to 700 of the donors excluded roughly 17 rarely observed V segments, including chromosome 9 orphons, because counts were too low. The study gave a list of about 170 TCR beta chains associated with cytomegalovirus. While some public TCRs were present in many individuals, most TCR sequences turned up only very rarely across donors. In a later analysis, HLA-associated TCR beta chains showed more clonal expansion and lower generation probabilities than non-associated chains that were equally common. A further reported finding was that TCR beta sequences accurately predicted the HLA-A and HLA-B alleles for most subjects in the first cohort. Correlated functional status among segregating V segments might be attributable to linkage disequilibrium, but an unknown experimental factor could not be ruled out. V-gene and J-gene trimming of TCR beta chains was associated with a missense DCLRE1C variant in a later genetic analysis, and the association was replicated in an independent cohort. According to a later genetic analysis, donors in an Asian-associated ancestry cluster had fewer N-insertions in productive TCRs than the approximately 650-donor mean. CMV serostatus was the only immune exposure information available for the cohort. At a false discovery rate of 0.05, a later analysis linked some 17,000 TCR beta sequences to specific HLA alleles. Presence/absence analyses assumed roughly uniform sequencing depth across donors, an assumption that may not hold. It was suggested by the authors that the approach could potentially be generalized to other disease states and immunological phenotypes. In an earlier analysis of some 640 of the donors, most TCR beta V segments were observed in productive rearrangements about 87% or about 30% of the time, broadly matching IMGT annotations. Some IMGT-functional V segments, including TRBV6-2 and TRBV6-3, could not be distinguished by the 87-base-pair reads and were therefore excluded. Most CMV-associated TCR beta chains appeared to be HLA-restricted in a later analysis, and the HLA associations seemed to be driven largely by CMV exposure. The sequencing pipeline was judged likely to have produced a cluster of highly shared sequence variants as a technical artifact. Three of the identified cytomegalovirus-associated TCR beta chains were confirmed in vitro to be specific for cytomegalovirus antigens. Assigning TCR associations to individual alleles was difficult when HLA alleles, especially DR and DQ, strongly co-occurred. A later analysis found that TCR association rates varied across HLA loci, with DRB1 alleles showing the most associated TCRs and HLA-C alleles the fewest. In this cohort, only TCR beta chains were sequenced, and detectable features were limited by the absence of alpha or paired-chain data.

The V end gives up 0 bases and the J end 4 bases, leaving 6 bases in the junction not matched to a gene. Reading the germline V gene gives CDR1 SGHRS and CDR2 YFSETQ. The CDR3 sequence holds 16 residues, the cysteine and phenylalanine included. Only CDR3 DNA is held: 48 bases, read in frame from base 1. This TCR derives from a male donor in good health and CMV-seropositive. The receptor chain draws on TRBV5-1 and TRBJ1-3; TRBD1 lines up with 8 middle nucleotides. Sequenced input: PBMCs. The sequence in DNA is TGCGCCAGCAGCTTGGTCGGACAGGGTACCGGAAACACCATATATTTT. This codes for CASSLVGQGTGNTIYF.